These 17 T cell receptor beta chains were all obtained from the same sample, sequenced in a study of cytomegalovirus exposure and HLA in healthy donors. The PCR ran on 60 Vbeta and 13 Jbeta primers. Clones were sequenced by immunoSEQ multiplex PCR, and TCRdb holds only the in-frame ones, with some missing. The sample totals tens of thousands of clones; its top ten clones hold approximately 3.9%. The sequencing input was PBMCs. The receptors were gathered from a female donor in good health and CMV-seropositive.

The chain links TRBV28 to TRBJ1-1, with D possibly being TRBD1 (5 bases). In germline, CDR1 is MDHEN, CDR2 SYDVKM. This CDR3 is 13 amino acids long. V dropped 6 bases and J dropped 0 bases, with 8 bases sitting between them. The CDR3: CASRPQVNTEAFF. The CDR3 region has the DNA TGTGCCAGCAGGCCACAGGTGAACACTGAAGCTTTCTTT.

This chain connects TRBV6-5 to TRBJ2-3; D perhaps matches TRBD2 (6 bases). CDR1 MNHEY and CDR2 SVGAGI come from the germline V gene. Trimming removed 8 bases at V and 2 bases at J, with 8 bases between. The CDR3 runs 12 residues. CDR3 region: CASGTYTDTQYF. The DNA for the CDR3 is TGTGCCAGCGGGACTTACACAGATACGCAGTATTTT.

This chain uses TRBV19 with TRBJ2-7, with 7 bases that match TRBD1. CDR3 size: 14 residues. Trimming cost V 5 bases and J 5 bases; bases outside gene matches: 9. Germline assignment: CDR1 LNHDA and CDR2 SQIVND (reference sequence). The CDR3 bases are TGTGCCAGTAGTCCCAAGACAGGGAGCCACGAGCAGTACTTC. Translating gives CASSPKTGSHEQYF.

DNA of the CDR3: TGTGCCAGTAGTATAGAGGACTACAGCTACAATGAGCAGTTCTTC. It encodes CASSIEDYSYNEQFF. V usage is TRBV19 and J usage is TRBJ2-1; a weak D match, TRBD2 (6 bases). CDR1 and CDR2 (germline): LNHDA, SQIVND (reference sequence). Trimming removed 0 bases at V and 3 bases at J, with 9 bases between. The CDR3 runs 15 residues. The complete variable domain, with remaining parts taken from reference TRBV19 and TRBJ2-1, reads DGGITQSPKYLFRKEGQNVTLSCEQNLNHDAMYWYRQDPGQGLRLIYYSQIVNDFQKGDIAEGYSVSREKKESFPLTVTSAQKNPTAFYLCASSIEDYSYNEQFFGPGTRLTVL.

The V gene is TRBV6-6, the J gene TRBJ1-5; D is possibly TRBD1 (6 bases). The CDR3 extends over 14 amino acids. Germline loops: CDR1 MNHNY, CDR2 SVGAGI (reference sequence). V dropped 7 bases and J dropped 6 bases, with 16 bases sitting between them. CDR3 region: CASTRTEVGQPQHF. For the CDR3, the DNA is TGTGCCAGCACCCGGACAGAAGTCGGTCAGCCCCAGCATTTT.

V usage is TRBV5-4 and J usage is TRBJ1-6; no clear D gene. Trimming removed 0 bases at V and 1 base at J, with 8 bases between. There are 16 residues in the CDR3. CDR1 is SGHNT and CDR2 is YYREEE in the germline V gene (reference sequence). The CDR3 region is CASSLGGGSYNSPLHF. CDR3 in DNA: TGTGCCAGCAGCTTGGGTGGAGGGTCCTATAATTCACCCCTCCACTTT. Full variable domain (rest looked up from reference TRBV5-4 and TRBJ1-6): ETGVTQSPTHLIKTRGQQVTLRCSSQSGHNTVSWYQQALGQGPQFIFQYYREEENGRGNFPPRFSGLQFPNYSSELNVNALELDDSALYLCASSLGGGSYNSPLHFGNGTRLTVT.

J is TRBJ2-7 and V is TRBV6-5; 11 bases are shared with TRBD2. The CDR3 runs 14 residues. CDR1 is MNHEY, CDR2 SVGAGI, per germline. After removal of 7 bases from V and 5 bases from J, the junction contained 7 bases not matched to a gene. CDR3 bases: TGTGCCAGCACCCTTAGCGGGGGGGCTAACGAGCAGTACTTC. This codes for CASTLSGGANEQYF.

The J gene is TRBJ1-6, the V gene TRBV7-9; D is unresolved. V dropped 8 bases and J dropped 10 bases, with 21 bases sitting between them. Per germline, CDR1 SEHNR and CDR2 FQNEAQ (reference sequence). The CDR3 consists of 15 residues. CDR3 in amino acids: CASRPDRGNRSPLHF. CDR3 DNA sequence: TGTGCCAGCCGGCCTGATCGAGGGAATCGATCACCCCTCCACTTT. The full variable domain, with the rest looked up from reference TRBV7-9 and TRBJ1-6, is DTGVSQNPRHKITKRGQNVTFRCDPISEHNRLYWYRQTLGQGPEFLTYFQNEAQLEKSRLLSDRFSAERPKGSFSTLEIQRTEQGDSAMYLCASRPDRGNRSPLHFGNGTRLTVT.

The chain employs TRBV15 and TRBJ1-5, with D perhaps TRBD1 (5 bases). V lost 1 base to trimming and J lost 5 bases, with 18 bases between them. Germline lookup yields CDR1 LNHNV and CDR2 YYDKDF (reference sequence). The CDR3 spans 17 residues. CDR3 sequence: CATSRGWAKGRDQPQHF. The CDR3 DNA sequence: TGTGCCACCAGCAGAGGTTGGGCCAAGGGGCGAGATCAGCCCCAGCATTTT. The full variable domain, rest sourced from reference TRBV15 and TRBJ1-5, is DAMVIQNPRYQVTQFGKPVTLSCSQTLNHNVMYWYQQKSSQAPKLLFHYYDKDFNNEADTPDNFQSRRPNTSFCFLDIRSPGLGDTAMYLCATSRGWAKGRDQPQHFGDGTRLSIL.

In regard to this clone: The CDR3 does not end in the conserved phenylalanine or tryptophan, so this is likely a read error. The limits of the CDR3 on the DNA are not certain, so only TCRdb's listed CDR3 is given. The chain carries TRBV5-1 and TRBJ2-7; the D call in the table, TRBD1, was not verified against the DNA. In germline, CDR1 is SGHRS, CDR2 YFSETQ. The CDR3 sequence runs 12 residues, both termini included. The CDR3 spells CASSLEEGTGLS.

The rearrangement joins TRBV18 to TRBJ2-6, with TRBD1 matching over 12 bases. The CDR3 runs 19 residues. J lost 1 base, V lost 2 bases, and 6 bases had no gene match. The germline gives CDR1 KGHSH, CDR2 LQKENI. CDR3 sequence reads: CASSPIWGQGASGANVLTF. The DNA of the CDR3 is TGTGCCAGCTCACCAATTTGGGGACAGGGGGCATCTGGGGCCAACGTCCTGACTTTC. The full variable domain, rest sourced from reference TRBV18 and TRBJ2-6, is NAGVMQNPRHLVRRRGQEARLRCSPMKGHSHVYWYRQLPEEGLKFMVYLQKENIIDESGMPKERFSAEFPKEGPSILRIQQVVRGDSAAYFCASSPIWGQGASGANVLTFGAGSRLTVL.

The chain couples TRBV6-6 to TRBJ2-5; the D gene is possibly TRBD1 (5 bases). CDR3 size: 13 residues. V shed 6 bases and J shed 4 bases, with 12 bases lying between them. Germline V gives CDR1 MNHNY, CDR2 SVGAGI (reference sequence). CDR3 in amino acids: CASSPTVAETQYF. DNA of the CDR3: TGTGCCAGCAGCCCGACAGTCGCAGAGACCCAGTACTTC.

The DNA for the CDR3 is TGCGCCAGCAGCCAAGATCGGGACTTCGGGGGGAGTACGCAGTATTTT. This codes for CASSQDRDFGGSTQYF. The chain employs TRBV4-3 and TRBJ2-3; the match to TRBD2 covers 7 bases. The V segment lost 0 bases and the J segment 8 bases; nucleotides outside the gene matches: 11. Germline CDR1 LGHNA, CDR2 YSLEER. This CDR3 has 16 amino acids.

The V and J genes are TRBV4-1 and TRBJ1-5; 9 bases are a match to TRBD1. CDR1 is MGHRA, CDR2 YSYEKL, per germline. This CDR3 has 15 amino acids. V was pared by 1 base and J by 5 bases, with 3 bases of the junction left unmatched. The CDR3 protein is CASSQGTGVYQPQHF. DNA of the CDR3: TGCGCCAGCAGCCAAGGGACAGGGGTGTATCAGCCCCAGCATTTT.

This chain uses TRBV18 with TRBJ1-4; 10 bases map to TRBD1. In germline, CDR1 is KGHSH, CDR2 LQKENI. CDR3 length: 14 amino acids. V was clipped by 3 bases and J by 10 bases; unmatched bases: 5. The CDR3 DNA reads TGTGCCAGCTCACCGACAGGGGGCTTTACAAAACTGTTTTTT. Residues: CASSPTGGFTKLFF.

The CDR3 nucleotides are TGTGCCAGCAGCCCACCGGGGGGGACATACGAGCAGTACTTC. Encoded protein: CASSPPGGTYEQYF. J is TRBJ2-7 and V is TRBV5-6; TRBD2 aligns across 8 bases. V lost 4 bases, J lost 4 bases, and 7 bases stayed unmatched. The germline V gene has CDR1 SGHDT and CDR2 YYEEEE. The CDR3 is made up of 14 amino acids.

The chain has TRBV18 and TRBJ2-2, with TRBD1 matching over 7 bases. CDR1 and CDR2 from the germline V gene are KGHSH and LQKENI. The CDR3 runs to 15 residues. The trim removed 10 bases at V and 7 bases at J, leaving 15 bases unmatched. The CDR3 here is CATRTGSRAVGELFF. The CDR3 nucleotides read TGTGCCACCCGGACAGGTTCTCGAGCCGTCGGGGAGCTGTTTTTT.